This TCR beta chain came from a study of untreated major depressive disorder. For at least 8 weeks, patients took no psychiatric medication. Blood, 30 to 35 ml, was drawn into EDTA tubes. This clone was observed once. Its antigen remains unidentified. Study observations and caveats: Depressed patients' CD4+ T cells carried increased TRBV05-01 (Vbeta 5.1) usage versus control CD4+ T cells. Each subject's top five TRBV05-01 clones were all private.

Some clones are missing from TCRdb's copy, which holds only in-frame ones; the method was immunoSEQ multiplex PCR. The sample includes more than 10,000 clones, around 90% of them seen just once. V lost 2 bases, J lost 7 bases, and 9 bases lay in between. The germline gives CDR1 MNHEY, CDR2 SVGAGI. The CDR3 has 14 amino acids. Sequenced material: CD4+ T cells from PBMCs. This clonotype was obtained from a man in his thirties or forties with major depressive disorder. The rearrangement links TRBV6-5 to TRBJ1-6; D not resolved. The CDR3 loop reads CASSYGQKNSPLHF. CDR3 nucleotides: TGTGCCAGCAGTTACGGTCAGAAAAATTCACCCCTCCACTTT.